The clone carrying this T cell receptor beta chain was found a few times. Its antigen is as yet unknown. Researchers took RNA transcripts and amplified the TCR beta CDR3 regions from them. An initial round of RT-PCR targeting the TCR CDR3 relied on the HTBI primer set. TCRdb re-called the multiplex PCR reads through MiXCR, storing one row per CDR3 protein. Of around 520,000 distinct CDR3 sequences in the sample, 14% were seen once. In making diagnoses, clinical symptoms, serum thyroxine and TRAb, thyroid ultrasound and orbital computed tomography were all used. V shed 4 bases and J 3 bases; nucleotides not matched to a gene: 4. This CDR3 has 15 residues. Germline V gives CDR1 SGHTA, CDR2 FQGNSA. The sample originates from a study of T cells in Graves' hyperthyroidism and ophthalmopathy. Study results and caveats: The model anticipated ophthalmopathy a median approximately six months pre-onset.

The sample was blood. The genes are TRBV7-2 and TRBJ2-1; TRBD2 aligns across 9 bases. The receptor was isolated from a woman aged 40 to 49 with Graves' hyperthyroidism. CDR3 region: CASSYSGSVYNEQFF. CDR3 DNA: TGTGCCAGCAGCTATAGCGGGAGTGTCTACAATGAGCAGTTCTTC.